This record covers a single T cell receptor beta chain. Its specificity is unknown. The sample originates from a study of OX40 agonist ivuxolimab in advanced cancers. On the study more broadly: Every 2 weeks, patients got intravenous ivuxolimab at one of six dose levels (0.01-10 mg/kg). Dose-escalation patients suffered from hepatocellular carcinoma, melanoma, renal cell or head and neck cancer.

The table came from immunoSEQ multiplex PCR; TCRdb's copy has only in-frame clones and leaves some out. The data hold about 70,000 clones, with about 92% observed a single time. Study-wide results and caveats: By week 6 at 0.1 to 3.0 mg/kg, blood CD4+ and CD8+ T cells had expanded clonally.

Drawing of blood for sampling happened at baseline, at cycle 4 day 1, and at cycle 7 day 1. The CDR3 runs 14 residues. The V gene end was trimmed by 5 bases and the J gene end by 6 bases; junction bases not matched to a gene: 8. Germline CDR1 reads SNHLY; CDR2 reads FYNNEI. The material sequenced was CD4+ or CD8+ T cells sorted from blood, taken in a trial of the OX40 agonist ivuxolimab. The receptor was isolated from an adult with an advanced solid tumor such as melanoma, head and neck, liver or kidney cancer. This rearrangement joins TRBV2 to TRBJ2-3; 7 nucleotides agree with TRBD2. CDR3 loop: CASSLAGPRDTQYF. In DNA form, the CDR3 reads TGTGCCAGCAGTTTAGCGGGCCCGCGGGATACGCAGTATTTT.